Below, 31 T cell receptor beta chains from the same sample are listed, as sequenced in a study of T cell clonality in common variable immunodeficiency. The data were produced by immunoSEQ multiplex PCR, yet TCRdb's version contains in-frame clones alone and is incomplete. The sample includes more than 30,000 clones, none of them occurring once. Sequenced material: peripheral blood mononuclear cells. These receptors came from a person aged 18 to 70 in good health.

This clone was counted at least ten times. The sequence runs out 3 residues before the end of the CDR3; the remainder is reconstructed from the germline J gene. The J gene is TRBJ1-6, the V gene TRBV2; 9 bases are shared with TRBD1. The CDR3 is 13 amino acids. Germline trimming cut 6 bases from V and 12 bases from J; bases unmatched to any gene: 6. The germline V gene has CDR1 SNHLY and CDR2 FYNNEI. The CDR3 sequence: CASRGQGGVPLHF. The DNA read from the CDR3 is TGTGCCAGCAGGGGACAGGGAGGGGTACCC.

This clone was detected many times. The read ends 3 residues early relative to the CDR3; the germline J gene fills the gap. The chain joins TRBV15 to TRBJ1-6; D might be TRBD1 (6 bases). The germline CDR1 and CDR2 sequences are LNHNV and YYDKDF (reference sequence). V lost 0 bases and J 10 bases, leaving 13 bases between the germline ends. The CDR3 runs to 15 residues. The CDR3 sequence is CATSRDTGMNSPLHF. The CDR3 DNA, read in part, is TGTGCCACCAGCAGAGATACAGGGATGAACTCACCC.

This clone occurred many times. A read error may account for a junction end that differs from germline. Read coverage stops 3 residues before the CDR3 terminus; the germline J gene supplies the remainder. V and J are TRBV4-2 and TRBJ1-1; D is perhaps TRBD1 (5 bases). Germline V CDR1 and CDR2: LGHNA, YNFKEQ. CDR3 length: 15 residues. CDR3 DNA (partial): TGCGCCAGCAGCCAAGTCTCGGTGGGGGGAACTGAA. Translation gives CASSQVSVGGTE. In full, the CDR3 reads CASSQVSVGGTEAFF.

At least ten counts were recorded for this clone. The CDR3 end lies 3 residues beyond the end of the read and is filled in from the germline J gene. The V gene is TRBV7-2, the J gene TRBJ2-1; tentative D call: TRBD1 (6 bases). CDR1 SGHTA and CDR2 FQGNSA come from the germline V gene. Trimming cost V 4 bases and J 5 bases, with 12 bases left between them. The CDR3 totals 14 residues. The part of the CDR3 DNA that was read is TGTGCCAGCAGCTCTCCGACAGGAAACAATGAG. It yields the protein CASSSPTGNNE. From start to end, the CDR3 is CASSSPTGNNEQFF.

This clone was counted ten times or more. The read is 3 residues too short to cover the CDR3 end, so that end is filled in from the germline J gene. V and J are TRBV6-4 and TRBJ1-1; TRBD1 matches at 7 bases. The J segment lost 5 bases and the V segment lost 5 bases, leaving 5 bases of the junction unmatched. There are 13 residues in the CDR3. CDR1 and CDR2 (germline): MRHNA, SNTAGT. CDR3 amino acids: CASSTGEGTEAFF. The covered CDR3 bases are TGTGCCAGCAGTACAGGGGAGGGGACTGAA.

This clone came up many times. Compared with germline, one end of the junction differs, possibly owing to a read error. The sequenced fragment ends 3 residues before the CDR3 boundary, so the rest is inferred from the germline J gene. The chain couples TRBV6-1 to TRBJ2-7; 8 bases fit TRBD1. Germline loops: CDR1 MNHNS, CDR2 SASEGT. The CDR3 is 17 residues long. The CDR3 sequence is CASSEGGTGDYHYEQYF. The CDR3 bases that were read are TGTGCCAGCAGCGAAGGCGGGACAGGAGATTACCACTACGAG.

This clone was counted many times. CDR3 DNA (partial): TGTGCCAGCAGCAATAGCGGGAGAGAGACC. As protein: CASSNSGRET. The full-length CDR3 reads as CASSNSGRETQYF. The V gene is TRBV11-3, the J gene TRBJ2-5, with 9 bases lining up with TRBD2. Coverage ceases 3 residues before the CDR3 finishes, and the germline J gene fills in the end. The CDR3 contains 13 residues. Germline lookup yields CDR1 SGHNT and CDR2 YENEEA. Unmatched junction bases numbered 2, after V lost 5 bases and J lost 4 bases.

This clone was counted ten times or more. The germline gene is not matched at one end of the junction; a read error may be the cause. From the germline J gene comes the end of the CDR3, since the read stops 3 residues before it. This chain connects TRBV4-2 to TRBJ2-7; 7 positions agree with TRBD1. Germline V gives CDR1 LGHNA, CDR2 YNFKEQ. The CDR3 runs 14 residues. The CDR3: CASSQGTASYEQYF. The DNA read from the CDR3 is TGCGCCAGCAGCCAAGGGACAGCGAGCTACGAG.

This clone was counted ten times or more. The CDR3 extends 3 residues past the end of the read, so its final part is completed from the germline J gene. The chain links TRBV6-2 or TRBV6-3 to TRBJ2-7; 15 bases line up with TRBD2. The CDR3 consists of 16 residues. J gave up 4 bases and V 6 bases, and 7 bases lay outside the gene matches. Germline CDR1 is MNHEY and CDR2 is SVGEGT. The CDR3 spells CASSYRTSGREYEQYF. The CDR3 bases that were read are TGTGCCAGCAGCTACAGGACTAGCGGGAGGGAATACGAG.

This clone was counted ten times or more. The CDR3 reads CASSESQVPHEQYF. CDR3 DNA, as far as it was read: TGTGCCAGCAGTGAAAGTCAGGTCCCCCACGAG. The chain employs TRBV6-1 and TRBJ2-7; D is undetermined. Read data end 3 residues before the CDR3 end; the end is taken from the germline J gene. The CDR3 runs 14 residues. Trimming took off 2 bases at V and 5 bases at J, with 13 bases between the two ends. Germline assignment: CDR1 MNHNS and CDR2 SASEGT.

This clone was found many times. The read ends 3 residues early relative to the CDR3; the germline J gene fills the gap. The chain combines TRBV19 with TRBJ2-7, with 13 bases matching TRBD2. The J segment lost 6 bases and the V segment lost 1 base, leaving 3 bases of the junction unmatched. Germline V lookup: CDR1 LNHDA, CDR2 SQIVND (reference sequence). The CDR3 consists of 15 residues. CDR3 loop: CASSIVGTSGIEQYF. The sequenced part of the CDR3 DNA is TGTGCCAGTAGTATAGTGGGGACTAGCGGGATCGAG.

This clone was seen repeatedly, ten times or more. This CDR3 reads CASSLGGLDYNEQFF. The covered CDR3 bases are TGTGCCAGCAGCTTAGGGGGGCTAGACTACAATGAG. V gene TRBV7-9 combines with J gene TRBJ2-1, with D possibly being TRBD1 (6 bases). Read sequence stops 3 residues before the CDR3 end, and the germline J gene provides the missing end. This CDR3 comprises 15 residues. V lost 1 base to trimming and J lost 3 bases, with 10 bases between them. Germline assignment: CDR1 SEHNR and CDR2 FQNEAQ (reference sequence).

The table lists this clone with many counts. The germline gene is not matched at one end of the junction; a read error may be the cause. The CDR3 goes on 3 residues after the read ends, and that part is filled in from the germline J gene. The chain employs TRBV4-2 and TRBJ2-3; TRBD1 is a possible D gene (6 bases). The V gene's germline CDR1 is LGHNA and CDR2 YNFKEQ. The CDR3 length is 15 residues. The DNA read from the CDR3 is TGCGCCAGCAGCCAAGATATAACCAGGGGAGATACG. Amino acids: CASSQDITRGDT. The CDR3, in full, reads CASSQDITRGDTQYF.

At least ten counts were recorded for this clone. From the germline J gene comes the end of the CDR3, since the read stops 3 residues before it. This chain connects TRBV19 to TRBJ1-4, with 10 bases identical to TRBD1. Germline trimming cut 5 bases from V and 8 bases from J; bases unmatched to any gene: 8. The germline gives CDR1 LNHDA, CDR2 SQIVND (reference sequence). The length of the CDR3 is 15 residues. The CDR3 sequence: CASSFRQGAQEKLFF. CDR3 DNA (partial): TGTGCCAGTAGTTTCCGACAGGGGGCCCAAGAAAAA.

There are many counts of this clone. The read falls 3 residues short of the CDR3 end, and the missing part is taken from the germline J gene. This chain links TRBV15 with TRBJ2-7; a possible D gene is TRBD1 (6 bases). CDR3 length: 16 residues. Trimming stripped 0 bases from V and 2 bases from J, with 14 bases between. Germline loops: CDR1 LNHNV, CDR2 YYDKDF (reference sequence). CDR3 protein: CATSRDRAGVTYEQYF. The CDR3 DNA, read in part, is TGTGCCACCAGCAGAGATCGGGCAGGGGTTACCTACGAG.

This clone has more than one count but fewer than ten. Read data end 3 residues before the CDR3 end; the end is taken from the germline J gene. The rearrangement links TRBV5-1 to TRBJ2-7; no clear D gene. V was cut by 6 bases and J by 2 bases, with 15 bases left in between. The CDR3 is 14 residues long. Germline V gives CDR1 SGHRS, CDR2 YFSETQ. The CDR3 reads CASILGPTAYEQYF. CDR3 DNA (partial): TGCGCCAGCATCTTAGGGCCAACGGCCTACGAG.

This clone was detected many times. Relative to the germline gene, one junction end is altered; a read error may explain this. The read terminates 3 residues before the CDR3 end, so the remaining end is supplied by the germline J gene. The genes are TRBV4-2 and TRBJ2-7; D gene ambiguous. Germline V gene lookup returns CDR1 LGHNA and CDR2 YNFKEQ. The CDR3 runs to 14 residues. The CDR3 DNA, read in part, is TGCGCCAGCAGCCAACAGATGAGCTCCTACGAG. Protein: CASSQQMSSYE. The CDR3 as a whole reads CASSQQMSSYEQYF.

The table lists this clone with many counts. Coverage ceases 3 residues before the CDR3 finishes, and the germline J gene fills in the end. V gene TRBV5-1 combines with J gene TRBJ2-7; 10 bases agree with TRBD1. The V gene's germline CDR1 is SGHRS and CDR2 YFSETQ. This CDR3 has 17 residues. Unmatched junction bases numbered 13, after V lost 2 bases and J lost 5 bases. The CDR3 is CASSLKTGGLIIHEQYF. CDR3 DNA (partial): TGCGCCAGCAGCTTAAAGACAGGGGGCCTCATCATCCACGAG.

This clone was observed many times. The observed sequence ends 3 residues before the CDR3 terminus, with the missing tail filled in from the germline J gene. V gene TRBV15 combines with J gene TRBJ2-1; D might be TRBD2 (7 bases). Germline V gene data show CDR1 as LNHNV and CDR2 as YYDKDF (reference sequence). CDR3 length: 14 amino acids. Deletions cut 0 bases from V and 9 bases from J, with 12 bases between. The covered CDR3 bases are TGTGCCACCAGCAGAGATAGGGGGGGGCTTGAG. This sequence encodes CATSRDRGGLE. The whole CDR3 sequence reads CATSRDRGGLEQFF.

This clone has a count of ten or more. The read ends 3 residues shy of where the CDR3 ends; the end is completed using the germline J gene. The chain links TRBV7-8 to TRBJ1-3, with D maybe TRBD1 (6 bases). The CDR3 spans 17 residues. V lost 5 bases to trimming and J lost 0 bases, with 17 bases between them. Germline assignment: CDR1 SGHVS and CDR2 FQNEAQ. CDR3 DNA, as far as it was read: TGTGCCAGCAGCCCCCGAGGGGGGACTATCTCTGGAAACACC. Amino acids: CASSPRGGTISGNT. The full-length CDR3 reads as CASSPRGGTISGNTIYF.

In its sample, this clone was seen many times. The read finishes 3 residues shy of the CDR3 end, and the germline J gene is used to complete it. The chain recombines TRBV30 with TRBJ1-5; D not certain. Germline loops: CDR1 GTSNPN, CDR2 SVGIG (reference sequence). The V gene lost 2 bases and the J gene lost 3 bases, with 8 bases spanning the gap. This CDR3 spans 13 amino acids. The covered CDR3 bases are TGTGCCTGGAGTACGGGGTTCAATCAGCCC. Amino acids: CAWSTGFNQP. The entire CDR3 protein is CAWSTGFNQPQHF.

This clone was seen repeatedly, ten times or more. The DNA ends 3 residues before the CDR3 does, and the rest of the CDR3 is filled in from the germline J gene. This chain joins TRBV5-1 and TRBJ2-3; D possibly corresponds to TRBD1 (5 bases). Trimming pared 0 bases from V and 1 base from J, leaving 12 bases between. This CDR3 has 16 residues. Germline-derived CDR1 and CDR2 are SGHRS and YFSETQ. The CDR3 reads CASSLGQGRGTDTQYF. The CDR3 DNA, read in part, is TGCGCCAGCAGCTTGGGCCAAGGCAGGGGCACAGATACG.

This clone was counted at least ten times. At one of its ends the junction is not consistent with the germline gene, which may arise from a read error. The CDR3 is cut off 3 residues early in the read; its end comes from the germline J gene. The chain carries TRBV4-2 and TRBJ1-2; D possibly corresponds to TRBD1 (5 bases). Germline-derived CDR1 and CDR2 are LGHNA and YNFKEQ. The CDR3 contains 15 residues. The sequenced CDR3 bases are TGCGCCAGCAGCCAAGACCCCGGGGGGGTCTATGGC. This sequence encodes CASSQDPGGVYG. The full CDR3 sequence reads CASSQDPGGVYGYTF.

In its sample, this clone was seen many times. The DNA read from the CDR3 is TGTGCCAGCAGTGGACTTATTAACACTGAA. Encoded protein: CASSGLINTE. The full CDR3 protein reads CASSGLINTEAFF. The chain joins TRBV2 to TRBJ1-1; D gene uncertain. The sequenced fragment ends 3 residues before the CDR3 boundary, so the rest is inferred from the germline J gene. The CDR3 is 13 amino acids. Per germline, CDR1 SNHLY and CDR2 FYNNEI. Trimming left V 4 bases short and J 2 bases short, with 8 bases between.

This clone appeared many times. The CDR3 is cut off 3 residues early in the read; its end comes from the germline J gene. The chain employs TRBV19 and TRBJ1-6, with a possible D match to TRBD1 (6 bases). CDR1 LNHDA and CDR2 SQIVND come from the germline V gene (reference sequence). V lost 5 bases and J lost 0, with 14 bases in between. There are 17 residues in the CDR3. CDR3 protein: CASSASRGNSYNSPLHF. The sequenced part of the CDR3 DNA is TGTGCCAGTAGTGCCAGCAGGGGAAACTCCTATAATTCACCC.

This clone was counted many times. The read ends 3 residues early relative to the CDR3; the germline J gene fills the gap. The chain employs TRBV4-1 and TRBJ1-2; D call uncertain. Germline loops: CDR1 MGHRA, CDR2 YSYEKL. CDR3 length equals 14 residues. CDR3 protein: CASSQGPWAEGYTF. Incomplete CDR3 DNA: TGCGCCAGCAGCCAGGGCCCGTGGGCCGAGGGC.

There are many counts of this clone. The read terminates 3 residues before the CDR3 end, so the remaining end is supplied by the germline J gene. The chain recombines TRBV5-5 with TRBJ2-5; tentatively, D is TRBD1 (6 bases). CDR1 and CDR2 from the germline V gene are SGHKS and YYEKEE (reference sequence). This CDR3 is built from 14 residues. V dropped 1 base and J dropped 5 bases, with 12 bases sitting between them. The CDR3: CASSLSGGRETQYF. The covered CDR3 bases are TGTGCCAGCAGCTTGTCTGGGGGCAGGGAGACC.

This clone was seen ten or more times. The read ends 3 residues before the CDR3 terminus; that terminus is restored from the germline J gene. The chain links TRBV7-2 to TRBJ1-2, with 10 bases that match TRBD1. Per germline, CDR1 SGHTA and CDR2 FQGNSA. V gave up 2 bases and J gave up 4 bases; unmatched junction bases: 4. This CDR3 spans 15 amino acids. CDR3: CASSLRQGAAYGYTF. CDR3 DNA, as far as it was read: TGTGCCAGCAGCTTACGACAGGGGGCCGCCTATGGC.

This clone was seen many times. The read gets to within 3 residues of the CDR3 end, and the germline J gene fills in the rest. V usage is TRBV19 and J usage is TRBJ1-1; D unclear. CDR3 length equals 13 residues. Per germline, CDR1 LNHDA and CDR2 SQIVND (reference sequence). V was clipped by 5 bases and J by 3 bases, with 10 bases between them. The part of the CDR3 DNA that was read is TGTGCCAGTAGTCCGTACCGGGACACTGAA. Amino acid sequence: CASSPYRDTE. The full CDR3 reads CASSPYRDTEAFF.

This clone appeared many times. Sequencing ends 3 residues short of the CDR3 end; the germline J gene provides the rest. The chain links TRBV18 to TRBJ2-1; TRBD2 agrees at 10 bases. CDR3 size: 15 residues. From germline, CDR1 is KGHSH and CDR2 LQKENI. The V gene end was trimmed by 1 base and the J gene end by 7 bases; junction bases not matched to a gene: 4. CDR3 bases read: TGTGCCAGCTCACCACGGAGCGGGAGGGCGAATGAG. This codes for CASSPRSGRANE. In full, the CDR3 is CASSPRSGRANEQFF.

Many counts were recorded for this clone. Read coverage stops 3 residues before the CDR3 terminus; the germline J gene supplies the remainder. The genes are TRBV5-1 and TRBJ2-1; 11 nucleotides match TRBD2. V lost 6 bases to trimming and J lost 8 bases; unmatched junction nucleotides: 10. The length of the CDR3 is 15 residues. Germline V CDR1 and CDR2: SGHRS, YFSETQ. The CDR3 DNA, read in part, is TGCGCCAGCACTCTGGGACTAGCGGCGGTGGATGAG. Translating it yields CASTLGLAAVDE. The full CDR3 reads CASTLGLAAVDEQFF. Complete variable domain (other parts from reference TRBV5-1 and TRBJ2-1): KAGVTQTPRYLIKTRGQQVTLSCSPISGHRSVSWYQQTPGQGLQFLFEYFSETQRNKGNFPGRFSGRQFSNSRSEMNVSTLELGDSALYLCASTLGLAAVDEQFFGPGTRLTVL.